This TCR beta chain is drawn from a study of blood T cell repertoires in COVID-19. Looking at the study overall: Nucleic acid was either cDNA or gDNA, and it came from T cells, B-cell-depleted T cells, or PBMCs.

V was pared by 5 bases and J by 8 bases, with 15 bases between. There are 13 residues in the CDR3. Germline V CDR1 and CDR2: LNHNV, YYDKDF (reference sequence). The repertoire was sequenced with immunoSEQ multiplex PCR; TCRdb's copy has only in-frame clones and lacks some. The table has around 180,000 clones, about 84% seen once. Recovered participants had two consecutive negative NP/OP PCR tests, healthcare professional clearance, or symptom resolution. The clonotype originates from a man aged 50 or older who had recovered from COVID-19. This chain connects TRBV15 to TRBJ1-2; D is perhaps TRBD1 (5 bases). The sequenced material came from PBMCs or T cells enriched from blood (not recorded which). In DNA, the CDR3 is TGTGCCACCAGCGGGGGGGGATCTAGGGGCTACACCTTC. Its translation: CATSGGGSRGYTF.